The following is a T cell receptor beta chain sequence with its context. The CDR3 has 16 residues. Only in-frame clones appear in the TCRdb table, and some are missing; sequencing was by immunoSEQ multiplex PCR. The table lists 2.3 million or so clones, 90% to 95% of them singletons. This sample is drawn from a study of shared clonotypes between healthy human individuals. The chain couples TRBV21-1 to TRBJ2-7; the table assigns TRBD2, which was not confirmed against the DNA. TRBV21-1 is termed a pseudogene. The material sequenced was naive CD4+ T cells from PBMCs. Subset here: CD45RA+ positively selected. The TCR was taken from a man between 18 and 29 years old in good health. Some clones in this sample may be carry-over from other donors' samples. As DNA, the CDR3 is TGTGCCAGCACCACCGAATTCAAAGGGAAGGGAGACGAGCAGTACTTC. This encodes CASTTEFKGKGDEQYF.